The clone carrying this T cell receptor beta chain was detected only a few times. What it recognizes is unknown. The data are from a study of beta chain features in type 1 diabetes. General study results and limits: Shortening that was moderate but significant affected the TCRB CDR3s of Type 1 diabetes patients in all four CD4+ subsets. The VDJ junctions of type 1 diabetes patients carried fewer insertions and more deletions. Whether HLA type affects TCRB rearrangement stayed undetermined in the present work. Researchers caution that PCR might favor shorter templates, equally among patients and controls. An over-representation of cells with high TCR expression could result from cDNA sequencing.

CDR1 ENHRY and CDR2 SYGVKD come from the germline V gene. V shed 0 bases, J shed 1 base, and the junction held 3 bases outside the gene matches. There are 17 residues in the CDR3. Sequencing targeted expressed TCRB transcripts, as all isolated RNA had been reverse transcribed. The assay was immunoSEQ multiplex PCR, and TCRdb's table has in-frame clones only and misses some. The sample includes roughly 730,000 clones, around an eighth of them seen just once. J is TRBJ2-4 and V is TRBV10-3, with 10 bases aligning to TRBD2. The sequencing sample was made of naive CD4+ T cells from blood. The sequence was collected from a young man with type 1 diabetes. The CDR3 reads CAISESILAGAKNIQYF. CDR3 nucleotides: TGTGCCATCAGTGAGTCCATACTAGCGGGGGCCAAAAACATTCAGTACTTC.